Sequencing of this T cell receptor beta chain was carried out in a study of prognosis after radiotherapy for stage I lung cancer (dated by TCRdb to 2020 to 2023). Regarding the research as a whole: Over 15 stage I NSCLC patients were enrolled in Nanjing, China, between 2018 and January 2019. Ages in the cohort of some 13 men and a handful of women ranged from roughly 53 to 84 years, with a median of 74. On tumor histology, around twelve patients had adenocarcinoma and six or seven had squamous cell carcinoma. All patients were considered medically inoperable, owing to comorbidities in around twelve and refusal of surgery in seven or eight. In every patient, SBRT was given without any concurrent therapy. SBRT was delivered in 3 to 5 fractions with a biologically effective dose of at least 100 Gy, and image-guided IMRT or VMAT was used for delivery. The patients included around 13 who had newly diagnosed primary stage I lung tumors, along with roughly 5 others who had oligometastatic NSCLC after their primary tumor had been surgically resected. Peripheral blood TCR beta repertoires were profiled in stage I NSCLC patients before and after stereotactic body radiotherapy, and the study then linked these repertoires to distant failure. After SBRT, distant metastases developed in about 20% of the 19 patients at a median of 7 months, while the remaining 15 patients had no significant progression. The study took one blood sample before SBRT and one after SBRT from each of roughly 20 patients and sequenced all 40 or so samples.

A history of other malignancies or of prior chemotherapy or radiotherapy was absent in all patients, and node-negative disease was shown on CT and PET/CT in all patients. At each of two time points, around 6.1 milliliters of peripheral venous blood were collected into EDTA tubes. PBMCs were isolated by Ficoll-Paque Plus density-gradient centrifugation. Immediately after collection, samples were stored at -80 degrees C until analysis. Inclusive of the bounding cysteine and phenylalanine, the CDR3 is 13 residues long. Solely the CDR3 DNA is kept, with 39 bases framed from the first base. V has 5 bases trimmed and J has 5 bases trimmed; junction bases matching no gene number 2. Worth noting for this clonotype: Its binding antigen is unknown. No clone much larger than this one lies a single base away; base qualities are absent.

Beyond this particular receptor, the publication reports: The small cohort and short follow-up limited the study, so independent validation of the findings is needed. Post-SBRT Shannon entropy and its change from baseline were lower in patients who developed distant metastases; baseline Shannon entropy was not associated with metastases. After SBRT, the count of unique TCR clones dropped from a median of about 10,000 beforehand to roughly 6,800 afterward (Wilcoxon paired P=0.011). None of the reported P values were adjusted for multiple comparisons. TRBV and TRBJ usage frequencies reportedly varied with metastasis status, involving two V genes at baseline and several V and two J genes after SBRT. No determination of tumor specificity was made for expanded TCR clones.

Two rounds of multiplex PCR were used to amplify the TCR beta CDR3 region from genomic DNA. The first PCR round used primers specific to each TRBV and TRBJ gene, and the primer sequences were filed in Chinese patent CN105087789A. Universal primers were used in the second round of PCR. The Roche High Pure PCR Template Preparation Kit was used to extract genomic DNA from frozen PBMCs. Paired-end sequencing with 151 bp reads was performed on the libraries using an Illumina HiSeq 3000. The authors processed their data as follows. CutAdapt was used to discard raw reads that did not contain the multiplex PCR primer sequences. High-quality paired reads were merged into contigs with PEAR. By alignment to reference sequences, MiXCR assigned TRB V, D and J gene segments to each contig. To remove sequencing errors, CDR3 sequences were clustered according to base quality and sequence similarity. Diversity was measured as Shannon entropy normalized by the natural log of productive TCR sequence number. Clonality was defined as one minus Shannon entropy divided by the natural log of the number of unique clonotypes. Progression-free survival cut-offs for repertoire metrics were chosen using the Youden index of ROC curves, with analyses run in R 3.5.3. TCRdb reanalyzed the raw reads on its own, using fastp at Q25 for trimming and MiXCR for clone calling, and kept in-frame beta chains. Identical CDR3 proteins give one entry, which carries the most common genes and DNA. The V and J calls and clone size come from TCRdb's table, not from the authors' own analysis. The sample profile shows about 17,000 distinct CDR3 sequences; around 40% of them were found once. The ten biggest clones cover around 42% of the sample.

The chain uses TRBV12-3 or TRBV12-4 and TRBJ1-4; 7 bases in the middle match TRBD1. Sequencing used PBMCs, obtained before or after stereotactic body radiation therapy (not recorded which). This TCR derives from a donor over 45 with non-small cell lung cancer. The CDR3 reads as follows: CASSLTGNEKLFF. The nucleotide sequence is TGTGCCAGCAGTCTGACAGGGAATGAAAAACTGTTTTTT.